This entry features one T cell receptor (beta chain) sequence. A junction boundary mismatches the germline segment, possibly from a read error. Sequencing was performed with immunoSEQ multiplex PCR; in TCRdb, only in-frame clones are kept and a portion is missing. The table has about 170,000 clones, around 93% seen once. The record originates from a study of control samples from healthy donors and cancer patients. The sequence came from a woman aged 60-75 years in good health. The sample comprised blood.

CDR3 DNA: TGTGCCAGCAGTAAACCGGGACAAGGGGACTACAACTTT. Translated, it gives CASSKPGQGDYNF. The J gene is TRBJ1-1, the V gene TRBV6-5, with D maybe TRBD1 (6 bases). CDR3 length equals 13 residues. Germline V gives CDR1 MNHEY, CDR2 SVGAGI.